This T cell receptor beta chain was identified during a study of blood T cells in healthy people across ages. The study's findings and limits: Both higher diversity and more naive CD4+ cells marked long-lived donors when set against aged donors.

Around 10 milliliters of peripheral blood were drawn from each donor. For the second PCR, which ran for 7 to 11 cycles, a sample-barcoded 5' primer and a J-beta primer mix were used. TCRdb passed the 5' RACE reads through MiXCR, listing each CDR3 protein once. The profile shows fewer than 800,000 distinct CDR3 sequences, approximately 25% of them singletons. About this clonotype itself: What it recognizes is unknown.

Separately, the same data were catalogued under a study of T cells of mothers and their children. That publication notes: Both sample barcodes and 2-4 random nucleotides came from the M1S primer of the second PCR. Reads obtained per mother exceeded 10 million TCR beta CDR3 reads, with roughly 3 million obtained per child.

This sequence was found in a boy between 10 and 17 years old in good health. Sequencing was performed on blood.

The CDR3: CASSSSGTGVTEQFF. CDR3 nucleotide sequence: TGCGCCAGCAGCTCGTCCGGGACAGGGGTCACTGAGCAGTTCTTC. The V gene is TRBV5-1, the J gene TRBJ2-1, with TRBD1 identical over 10 bases. The length of the CDR3 is 15 residues. CDR1 and CDR2 from the germline V gene are SGHRS and YFSETQ. V dropped 3 bases and J dropped 9; count of bases not matched to a gene: 9.